This T cell receptor (beta chain) was captured by sequencing in a study of shared clonotypes between healthy human individuals. Study results and caveats: Generation probabilities were higher for clonotypes shared across all four sorted-subset donors than for unshared ones.

A word on this clone: What it recognizes is unknown.

Original analysis: ImmunoSEQ output held junction-only sequences without quality scores, so filtering differed. The table came from immunoSEQ multiplex PCR; TCRdb's copy has only in-frame clones and leaves some out. For V, J and clone size, that table is used; D and trimming come from the DNA. In the table there are millions of clones, about 92% of which are singletons. The germline V gene encodes CDR1 SGHNT and CDR2 YYREEE (reference sequence). The V and J ends lost 2 bases and 2 bases respectively, with 9 bases between them. The CDR3 runs to 14 residues. Sequenced: naive CD4+ T cells sorted from blood. Described subset: CD45RA+ positively selected. The receptor comes from a man aged 18 to 29 in good health. The rearrangement uses TRBV5-4 and TRBJ2-3, with a tentative D call TRBD1 (5 bases). The CDR3 region has the DNA TGTGCCAGCAGCTTTTGGACAAACACAGATACGCAGTATTTT. Protein product: CASSFWTNTDTQYF.